This TCR beta chain emerged from a study of T cell changes during pregnancy in multiple sclerosis. The table came from immunoSEQ multiplex PCR; TCRdb's copy has only in-frame clones and leaves some out. This sample has about 79,000 clones, with about 89% found just once. This CDR3 has 16 residues. J gave up 1 base and V 5 bases, and 6 bases lay outside the gene matches. Germline V CDR1 and CDR2: SNHLY, FYNNEI. The specimen was CD4+ T cells from peripheral blood mononuclear cells, collected in the second trimester of pregnancy. The chain uses TRBV2 and TRBJ2-4, with 9 bases matching TRBD2. This receptor was obtained from a female donor with multiple sclerosis, enrolled in a pregnancy study. The CDR3 loop is CASSHASGRAKNIQYF. The CDR3 DNA follows: TGTGCCAGCAGTCACGCGAGCGGGAGGGCCAAAAACATTCAGTACTTC.